The entry that follows covers one TCR beta chain sequence. These data come from a study of cytomegalovirus exposure and HLA in healthy donors. The CDR3 covers 11 residues. Germline V gene lookup returns CDR1 DFQATT and CDR2 SNEGSKA (reference sequence). Vbeta (60) and Jbeta (13) primers were used in the PCR. TCRdb's table, derived via immunoSEQ multiplex PCR, lists solely in-frame clones and lacks some. Of around 100,000 clones in the sample, around three quarters were seen once. Sequences were obtained from PBMCs. V and J are TRBV20-1 and TRBJ2-5, with D possibly TRBD1 on 6 matching bases. This receptor was taken from a man aged 45-65 years in good health and CMV-seropositive. Written as DNA, the CDR3 is TGCGGCGGACAGTTCCAAGAGACCCAGTACTTC. Its protein product is CGGQFQETQYF.